These 21 T cell receptor beta chains originate from one sample sequenced in a study of T-cell memory formation after mild COVID-19. TCRdb analysed the 5' RACE reads with MiXCR anew, one entry per CDR3 protein. The sample carries about 560,000 distinct CDR3 sequences, more than 15% recorded once. The sequencing input was PBMCs or a T cell subset sorted from them (not recorded which). The receptor source for this set is an adult woman who had mild COVID-19 (a few samples of this study predate the infection). Cell type and time point are not known.

This clonotype showed up many times. The CDR3 region is CASSLAGGSGKKNYEQYF. Written as DNA, the CDR3 is TGTGCCAGCAGCTTAGCGGGGGGTAGCGGGAAAAAGAACTACGAGCAGTACTTC. The chain recombines TRBV7-9 with TRBJ2-7, with 8 nucleotides matching TRBD2. The CDR3 is made up of 18 amino acids. The V gene end was trimmed by 0 bases and the J gene end by 3 bases; junction bases not matched to a gene: 13. The germline gives CDR1 SEHNR, CDR2 FQNEAQ (reference sequence).

This clonotype has at least ten counts. The chain has TRBV29-1 and TRBJ1-2; tentatively, D is TRBD1 (5 bases). The CDR3 is made up of 12 amino acids. In germline, CDR1 is SQVTM, CDR2 ANQGSEA. V lost 0 bases to trimming and J lost 6 bases, with 8 bases between them. The CDR3 DNA sequence: TGCAGCGTTGAAGATCCAGGGAATGGCTACACCTTC. It yields the protein CSVEDPGNGYTF.

Many counts were recorded for this clonotype. V usage is TRBV4-2 and J usage is TRBJ1-2; D not resolved. CDR1 is LGHNA and CDR2 is YNFKEQ in the germline V gene. This CDR3 region has 15 residues. Trimming shortened V by 1 base and J by 3 bases, and 12 bases separated the two germline ends. As DNA, the CDR3 is TGTGCCAGCAGCCAAGGAGCCGGGGTGGACTATGGCTACACCTTC. This sequence encodes CASSQGAGVDYGYTF.

This clonotype has a handful of counts. CDR3 in DNA: TGTGCCAGCAGTTTAGGGAACGGGTTAACTAATGAAAAACTGTTTTTT. As protein: CASSLGNGLTNEKLFF. The chain joins TRBV12-3 or TRBV12-4 to TRBJ1-4; D remains ambiguous. The CDR3 length is 16 residues. Trimming stripped 1 base from V and 1 base from J, with 10 bases between.

The rearrangement joins TRBV4-2 to TRBJ1-4; D not certain. Germline values: CDR1 LGHNA, CDR2 YNFKEQ. This CDR3 spans 17 amino acids. Trimming removed 0 bases at V and 5 bases at J, with 16 bases between. CDR3 sequence reads: CASSQDRWPTLNEKLFF. The CDR3 DNA reads TGTGCCAGCAGCCAAGATAGGTGGCCGACCTTGAATGAAAAACTGTTTTTT.

This clonotype has more than one count but fewer than ten. The chain joins TRBV7-3 to TRBJ2-2; 8 bases line up with TRBD2. In germline, CDR1 is SGHTA, CDR2 FQGTGA. With V trimmed by 5 bases and J by 3 bases, 8 bases remained unmatched. The CDR3 has 16 amino acids. The CDR3 spells CASSQAGGADTGELFF. As DNA, the CDR3 is TGTGCCAGCAGCCAGGCGGGGGGTGCGGACACCGGGGAGCTGTTTTTT.

This clonotype was found a few times. The chain is built from TRBV7-9 and TRBJ1-4; D is perhaps TRBD1 (5 bases). CDR1 and CDR2 from the germline V gene are SEHNR and FQNEAQ (reference sequence). The CDR3 sequence is 14 residues long. Trimming stripped 5 bases from V and 8 bases from J, with 15 bases between. In nucleotides, the CDR3 is TGTGCCAGCAGCGAATACAGTAAGGGGGAAAAACTGTTTTTT. Amino acid sequence: CASSEYSKGEKLFF.

This clonotype was counted only a few times. CDR3 region: CASSFKTSEQYF. The DNA of the CDR3 is TGTGCCAGCAGCTTCAAGACTTCTGAGCAGTACTTC. The chain is built from TRBV7-2 and TRBJ2-7, with D unclear. CDR3 length: 12 residues. Germline CDR1 reads SGHTA; CDR2 reads FQGNSA. Between the trimmed V and J ends, which lost 3 bases and 7 bases, there was a span of 10 bases.

This clonotype was seen more than once but under ten times. This chain uses TRBV20-1 with TRBJ2-3; D gene unclear. Germline V CDR1 and CDR2: DFQATT, SNEGSKA (reference sequence). Trimming cost V 3 bases and J 1 base, with 8 bases left between them. The CDR3 is made up of 13 amino acids. In DNA, the CDR3 is TGCAGTGCTAGCCCGCTAGGCACAGATACGCAGTATTTT. It codes for CSASPLGTDTQYF.

This clonotype was counted between two and nine times. This chain connects TRBV27 to TRBJ1-2; the D gene is possibly TRBD1 (6 bases). V was pared by 4 bases and J by 4 bases, with 13 bases between. This CDR3 comprises 14 residues. CDR1 is MNHEY, CDR2 SMNVEV, per germline (reference sequence). CDR3 residues: CASSSPGEVYGYTF. The CDR3 nucleotides read TGTGCCAGCAGTTCACCAGGGGAGGTCTATGGCTACACCTTC.

This clonotype has only a few counts. In DNA, the CDR3 is TGCGCCAGCAGCCAAGATTATTGGGGACTAGCGGCCGGGGAGCTGTTTTTT. Its translation is CASSQDYWGLAAGELFF. The rearrangement joins TRBV4-3 to TRBJ2-2, with TRBD2 matching 11 bases. Unmatched junction bases numbered 6, after V lost 0 bases and J lost 6 bases. In germline, CDR1 is LGHNA, CDR2 YSLEER. The CDR3 spans 17 residues.

This clonotype was seen more than once but under ten times. The chain has TRBV29-1 and TRBJ1-5; D may be TRBD1 (6 bases). Germline CDR1 SQVTM, CDR2 ANQGSEA. CDR3 size: 19 residues. V lost 2 bases, J lost 0 bases, and 23 bases lay in between. CDR3 bases: TGCAGCGTTGAACCGGCCAGGACAGTGAGGGTTTTTAGCAATCAGCCCCAGCATTTT. Its protein product is CSVEPARTVRVFSNQPQHF. Together with reference TRBV29-1 and TRBJ1-5, the CDR3 gives the full variable domain: SAVISQKPSRDICQRGTSLTIQCQVDSQVTMMFWYRQQPGQSLTLIATANQGSEATYESGFVIDKFPISRPNLTFSTLTVSNMSPEDSSIYLCSVEPARTVRVFSNQPQHFGDGTRLSIL.

This clonotype came up a few times. The chain links TRBV2 to TRBJ2-5; possible D gene TRBD1, 5 bases. Trimming left V 6 bases short and J 5 bases short, with 16 bases between. CDR1 and CDR2 (germline): SNHLY, FYNNEI. The CDR3 has 14 amino acids. The CDR3 bases are TGTGCCAGCAGGATGGACACTTTCGGGGAGACCCAGTACTTC. It codes for CASRMDTFGETQYF.

This clonotype was observed a handful of times. This sequence joins TRBV7-9 and TRBJ1-4; 7 bases align to TRBD1. CDR3 size: 14 residues. Per the germline V gene, CDR1 is SEHNR and CDR2 is FQNEAQ (reference sequence). V gave up 6 bases and J gave up 6 bases; unmatched junction bases: 7. DNA of the CDR3: TGTGCCAGCAGGCTACAGGGGAACGATGAAAAACTGTTTTTT. This codes for CASRLQGNDEKLFF.

CDR3 loop: CASSSAGRVNEQFF. In DNA form, the CDR3 reads TGTGCCAGCAGCTCTGCGGGACGAGTCAATGAGCAGTTCTTC. The rearrangement links TRBV9 to TRBJ2-1; D may be TRBD2 (6 bases). The CDR3 is 14 residues long. V was trimmed by 4 bases and J by 6 bases, leaving 14 bases between them. Germline lookup yields CDR1 SGDLS and CDR2 YYNGEE.

This clonotype was detected only a few times. This chain links TRBV29-1 with TRBJ2-2, with TRBD1 identical over 9 bases. CDR3 size: 14 residues. The V gene end was trimmed by 6 bases and the J gene end by 0 bases; junction bases not matched to a gene: 2. CDR1 SQVTM and CDR2 ANQGSEA come from the germline V gene. The CDR3 loop reads CSVGTGTNTGELFF. The CDR3 DNA sequence: TGCAGCGTAGGGACAGGGACGAACACCGGGGAGCTGTTTTTT.

There are a few counts of this clonotype. The chain joins TRBV12-3 or TRBV12-4 to TRBJ2-2, with 14 nucleotides matching TRBD2. J gave up 5 bases and V 6 bases, and 11 bases lay outside the gene matches. The CDR3 has 18 amino acids. The CDR3 region is CASRTRLAGGRSTGELFF. Written as DNA, the CDR3 is TGTGCCAGCAGAACTCGACTAGCGGGGGGGAGGAGTACCGGGGAGCTGTTTTTT.

V is TRBV6-5 and J is TRBJ2-1; D perhaps matches TRBD2 (6 bases). V lost 6 bases to trimming and J lost 7 bases, with 19 bases between them. Looked up from germline, CDR1 is MNHEY and CDR2 is SVGAGI. The length of the CDR3 is 15 residues. The CDR3 is CASSRSLWSGNEQFF. CDR3 nucleotides: TGTGCCAGCAGCCGCTCTCTCTGGAGCGGGAATGAGCAGTTCTTC.

V and J are TRBV9 and TRBJ2-3, with 8 bases aligning to TRBD2. Germline V gene data show CDR1 as SGDLS and CDR2 as YYNGEE. The V gene end was trimmed by 4 bases and the J gene end by 3 bases; junction bases not matched to a gene: 10. The CDR3 consists of 16 residues. For the CDR3, the DNA is TGTGCCAGCAGCCCCTACGGGGGGGAACGTACAGATACGCAGTATTTT. Translation: CASSPYGGERTDTQYF.

The rearrangement joins TRBV5-1 to TRBJ1-3; D is undetermined. Trimming took off 4 bases at V and 7 bases at J, with 12 bases between the two ends. The CDR3 covers 13 residues. The germline CDR1 and CDR2 sequences are SGHRS and YFSETQ. The CDR3 protein is CASSRTEGNTIYF. CDR3 DNA sequence: TGCGCCAGCAGCAGGACCGAAGGGAACACCATATATTTT.

This clonotype was seen repeatedly, ten times or more. This chain uses TRBV12-3 or TRBV12-4 with TRBJ2-3, with no clear D. The V gene lost 1 base and the J gene lost 6 bases, with 8 bases spanning the gap. This CDR3 has 13 amino acids. The DNA for the CDR3 is TGTGCCAGCAGTTTAGGTGACGGGGATACGCAGTATTTT. Translated: CASSLGDGDTQYF.